This TCR beta chain came from a study of cytomegalovirus exposure and HLA in healthy donors. 60 Vbeta and 13 Jbeta primers were used in PCR. Profiled with immunoSEQ multiplex PCR; TCRdb holds only in-frame clones, not every one. The data contain roughly 140,000 clones, roughly a tenth of them singletons. CDR1 is SGHAT, CDR2 FQNNGV, per germline. V was clipped by 4 bases and J by 8 bases, with 11 bases between them. The CDR3 runs to 12 residues. The sequence came from a male donor in good health and CMV-seronegative. Sequencing was done on a sample of PBMCs. J is TRBJ1-2 and V is TRBV11-2; D call uncertain. CDR3 sequence reads: CASSSISGGYTF. The DNA of the CDR3 is TGTGCCAGCAGCTCCATCTCGGGGGGCTACACCTTC.